Following are 14 T cell receptor beta chains from one sample sequenced in a study of T cell clonality in common variable immunodeficiency. The assay was immunoSEQ multiplex PCR, and TCRdb's table has in-frame clones only and misses some. Recorded here are around 57,000 clones, none singletons. Specimen: peripheral blood mononuclear cells. These receptors came from a person between 18 and 75 years old in good health.

This clone was observed at least ten times. Sequencing ends 3 residues short of the CDR3 end; the germline J gene provides the rest. The chain recombines TRBV11-2 with TRBJ2-1; D uncertain. V was trimmed by 8 bases and J by 6 bases, leaving 20 bases between them. Germline V gives CDR1 SGHAT, CDR2 FQNNGV. The CDR3 runs 15 residues. The chain's CDR3 is CASGPRGGPANEQFF. CDR3 DNA (partial): TGTGCCAGCGGGCCCCGTGGTGGGCCTGCCAATGAG.

This clone was seen at least ten times. The observed sequence ends 3 residues before the CDR3 terminus, with the missing tail filled in from the germline J gene. The chain combines TRBV6-2 or TRBV6-3 with TRBJ2-1, with TRBD2 as a possible D gene (5 bases). This CDR3 region has 16 residues. V gave up 7 bases and J gave up 0 bases, with 16 bases separating them. Germline loops: CDR1 MNHEY, CDR2 SVGEGT. The CDR3 sequence is CASIRTSGSSYNEQFF. CDR3 DNA (partial): TGTGCCAGCATCAGAACCAGCGGCAGCTCCTACAATGAG.

Ten or more counts support this clone. The read comes to an end 3 residues before the CDR3 does, leaving the germline J gene to fill in the end. J is TRBJ1-4 and V is TRBV10-3, with no clear D. The CDR3 contains 13 residues. CDR1 is ENHRY, CDR2 SYGVKD, per germline. The V gene lost 3 bases and the J gene lost 3 bases, with 5 bases spanning the gap. This chain's CDR3 is CAISDSSNEKLFF. The part of the CDR3 DNA that was read is TGTGCCATCAGTGACAGTTCTAATGAAAAA.

This clone was seen only a few times. The read finishes 3 residues shy of the CDR3 end, and the germline J gene is used to complete it. V is TRBV11-2 and J is TRBJ2-1; 7 nucleotides align to TRBD1. V trimming: 5 bases; J trimming: 2 bases; junction bases outside the gene matches: 6. This CDR3 is 15 amino acids long. Germline CDR1 SGHAT, CDR2 FQNNGV. CDR3 sequence: CASSNRDSAYNEQFF. The part of the CDR3 DNA that was read is TGTGCCAGCAGCAACCGGGACAGCGCCTACAATGAG. Looking up the rest from reference TRBV11-2 and TRBJ2-1 gives the full variable domain: EAGVAQSPRYKIIEKRQSVAFWCNPISGHATLYWYQQILGQGPKLLIQFQNNGVVDDSQLPKDRFSAERLKGVDSTLKIQPAKLEDSAVYLCASSNRDSAYNEQFFGPGTRLTVL.

This clone was observed at least ten times. The CDR3 bases that were read are TGCAGTGCTAGGCGCCCCGGGACTAGCACAGATACG. Amino acids: CSARRPGTSTDT. The full CDR3 sequence reads CSARRPGTSTDTQYF. The chain has TRBV20-1 and TRBJ2-3, with a weak D call TRBD2 (6 bases). The read gets to within 3 residues of the CDR3 end, and the germline J gene fills in the rest. This CDR3 comprises 15 residues. Germline V gene lookup returns CDR1 DFQATT and CDR2 SNEGSKA (reference sequence). The V gene lost 3 bases and the J gene lost 0 bases, with 13 bases spanning the gap.

In this sample, this clone turned up many times. The read gets to within 3 residues of the CDR3 end, and the germline J gene fills in the rest. The chain carries TRBV19 and TRBJ2-1; 10 bases fit TRBD2. V dropped 5 bases and J dropped 4; count of bases not matched to a gene: 5. CDR1 and CDR2 (germline): LNHDA, SQIVND (reference sequence). CDR3 length: 15 residues. The CDR3 bases that were read are TGTGCCAGTAGTCCGACTAGCGGGTATTACAATGAG. It encodes CASSPTSGYYNE. The CDR3 in its entirety is CASSPTSGYYNEQFF.

This clone was recorded many times. Read sequence stops 3 residues before the CDR3 end, and the germline J gene provides the missing end. J is TRBJ2-2 and V is TRBV7-6; TRBD1 agrees at 8 bases. J lost 7 bases, V lost 5 bases, and 3 bases had no gene match. The germline gives CDR1 SGHVS, CDR2 FNYEAQ. CDR3 length: 13 amino acids. The CDR3 here is CASSPTGGGELFF. Partial CDR3 DNA: TGTGCCAGCAGCCCTACAGGGGGCGGGGAG.

The table lists this clone with many counts. The read finishes 3 residues shy of the CDR3 end, and the germline J gene is used to complete it. J is TRBJ2-7 and V is TRBV29-1, with a weak D call TRBD1 (5 bases). Germline V CDR1 and CDR2: SQVTM, ANQGSEA. CDR3 length equals 15 residues. V was pared by 0 bases and J by 0 bases, with 12 bases between. The part of the CDR3 DNA that was read is TGCAGCGTTGAAGAGGGCAGGGAAAGCTCCTACGAG. It encodes CSVEEGRESSYE. The entire CDR3 is CSVEEGRESSYEQYF.

This clone was found many times. The read finishes 3 residues shy of the CDR3 end, and the germline J gene is used to complete it. This chain connects TRBV7-6 to TRBJ1-2; D might be TRBD1 (5 bases). This CDR3 has 18 amino acids. CDR1 is SGHVS, CDR2 FNYEAQ, per germline. The V end was cut by 1 base, the J end by 4 bases, with 22 bases between. The covered CDR3 bases are TGTGCCAGCAGCTTAGGCCCCACCACCCCCAGGGCTACCTATGGC. It yields the protein CASSLGPTTPRATYG. The full CDR3 protein reads CASSLGPTTPRATYGYTF. Full variable domain (outside the CDR3, taken from reference TRBV7-6 and TRBJ1-2): GAGVSQSPRYKVTKRGQDVALRCDPISGHVSLYWYRQALGQGPEFLTYFNYEAQQDKSGLPNDRFSAERPEGSISTLTIQRTEQRDSAMYRCASSLGPTTPRATYGYTFGSGTRLTVV.

This clone has at least ten counts. The observed sequence ends 3 residues before the CDR3 terminus, with the missing tail filled in from the germline J gene. The V call is TRBV11-2, the J call TRBJ2-3; D uncertain. The CDR3 length is 15 residues. Germline V gene sequence: CDR1 SGHAT, CDR2 FQNNGV. The V end was cut by 2 bases, the J end by 5 bases, with 14 bases between. CDR3 region: CASSLMSDKGDTQYF. Incomplete CDR3 DNA: TGTGCCAGCAGCTTAATGTCTGATAAAGGAGATACG.

This clone appeared many times. The CDR3 end falls 3 residues outside the read, so it is completed with the germline J gene. The chain joins TRBV28 to TRBJ2-3; 13 bases agree with TRBD2. The CDR3 runs 17 residues. V dropped 7 bases and J dropped 5; count of bases not matched to a gene: 12. Per germline, CDR1 MDHEN and CDR2 SYDVKM. The CDR3 protein is CASNKLGLAGVRDTQYF. The CDR3 bases that were read are TGTGCCAGCAATAAACTTGGACTAGCGGGAGTGAGAGATACG.

This clone was detected ten times or more. Read coverage stops 3 residues before the CDR3 terminus; the germline J gene supplies the remainder. V gene TRBV19 combines with J gene TRBJ2-7; TRBD1 aligns across 9 bases. The CDR3 has 13 amino acids. Germline trimming cut 6 bases from V and 1 base from J; bases unmatched to any gene: 1. CDR1 and CDR2 from the germline V gene are LNHDA and SQIVND (reference sequence). Incomplete CDR3 DNA: TGTGCCAGTAGGGGACAGGGATCCTACGAG. Translation gives CASRGQGSYE. In full, the CDR3 is CASRGQGSYEQYF.

A note on this clone: Read coverage stops 3 residues before the CDR3 terminus; the germline J gene supplies the remainder. The V and J genes are TRBV20-1 and TRBJ2-7, with 14 bases lining up with TRBD2. V lost 0 bases and J lost 3; bases outside the gene matches: 7. CDR3 length: 17 amino acids. Germline CDR1 is DFQATT and CDR2 is SNEGSKA (reference sequence). The CDR3 spells CSAREGLAGVALYEQYF. Incomplete CDR3 DNA: TGCAGTGCTAGAGAGGGACTAGCGGGAGTTGCCCTCTACGAG.

This clone was observed at least ten times. The CDR3 end falls 3 residues outside the read, so it is completed with the germline J gene. J is TRBJ1-2 and V is TRBV18, with D unclear. This CDR3 is built from 14 residues. The V end lost 2 bases, the J end lost 7 bases, and 14 bases lay between the germline ends. Germline assignment: CDR1 KGHSH and CDR2 LQKENI. The part of the CDR3 DNA that was read is TGTGCCAGCTCACCAACAATCCCAGATGGTGGC. Translating it yields CASSPTIPDGG. The whole CDR3 sequence is CASSPTIPDGGYTF.